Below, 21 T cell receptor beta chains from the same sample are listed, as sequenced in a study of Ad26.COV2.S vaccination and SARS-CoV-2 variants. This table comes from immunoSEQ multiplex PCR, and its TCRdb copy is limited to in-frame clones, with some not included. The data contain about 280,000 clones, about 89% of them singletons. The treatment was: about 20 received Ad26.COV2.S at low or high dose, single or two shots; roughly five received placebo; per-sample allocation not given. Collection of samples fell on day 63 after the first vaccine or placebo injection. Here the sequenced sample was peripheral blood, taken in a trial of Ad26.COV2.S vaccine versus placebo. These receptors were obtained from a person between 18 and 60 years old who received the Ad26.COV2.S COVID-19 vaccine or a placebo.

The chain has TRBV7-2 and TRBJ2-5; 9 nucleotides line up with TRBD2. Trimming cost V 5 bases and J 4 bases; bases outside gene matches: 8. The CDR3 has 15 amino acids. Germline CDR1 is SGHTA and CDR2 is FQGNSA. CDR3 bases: TGTGCCAGCAGCGGATCTAGCGGGACCCGAGAGACCCAGTACTTC. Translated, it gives CASSGSSGTRETQYF.

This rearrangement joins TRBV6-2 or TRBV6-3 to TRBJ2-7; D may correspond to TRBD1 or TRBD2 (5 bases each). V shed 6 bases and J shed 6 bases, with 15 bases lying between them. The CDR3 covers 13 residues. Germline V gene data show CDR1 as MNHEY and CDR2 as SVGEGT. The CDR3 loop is CASSRPGGGEQYF. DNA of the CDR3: TGTGCCAGCAGCCGCCCCGGTGGGGGCGAGCAGTACTTC.

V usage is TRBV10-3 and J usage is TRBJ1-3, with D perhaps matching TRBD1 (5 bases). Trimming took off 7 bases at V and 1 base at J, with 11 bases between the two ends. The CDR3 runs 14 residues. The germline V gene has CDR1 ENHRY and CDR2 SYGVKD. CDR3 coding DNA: TGTGCCATCATGGACATGAGATCTGGAAACACCATATATTTT. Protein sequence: CAIMDMRSGNTIYF.

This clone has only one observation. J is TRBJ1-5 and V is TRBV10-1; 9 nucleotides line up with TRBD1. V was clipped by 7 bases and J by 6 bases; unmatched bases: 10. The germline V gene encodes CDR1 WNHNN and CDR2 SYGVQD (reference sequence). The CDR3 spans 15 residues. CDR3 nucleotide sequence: TGCGCCAGCACCCCCGCCGGACAGGGGAGTCAGCCCCAGCATTTT. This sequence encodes CASTPAGQGSQPQHF.

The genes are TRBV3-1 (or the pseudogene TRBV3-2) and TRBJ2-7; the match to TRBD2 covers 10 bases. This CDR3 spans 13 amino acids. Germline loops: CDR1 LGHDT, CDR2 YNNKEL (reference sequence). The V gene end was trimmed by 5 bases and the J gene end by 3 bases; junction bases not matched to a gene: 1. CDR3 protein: CASSLAGGYEQYF. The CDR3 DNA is TGTGCCAGCAGCTTAGCGGGGGGCTACGAGCAGTACTTC.

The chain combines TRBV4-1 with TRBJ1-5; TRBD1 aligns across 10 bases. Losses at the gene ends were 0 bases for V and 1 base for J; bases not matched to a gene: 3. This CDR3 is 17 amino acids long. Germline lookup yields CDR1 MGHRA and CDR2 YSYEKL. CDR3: CASSQERTGGSNQPQHF. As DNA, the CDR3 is TGCGCCAGCAGCCAAGAGCGGACAGGGGGAAGCAATCAGCCCCAGCATTTT.

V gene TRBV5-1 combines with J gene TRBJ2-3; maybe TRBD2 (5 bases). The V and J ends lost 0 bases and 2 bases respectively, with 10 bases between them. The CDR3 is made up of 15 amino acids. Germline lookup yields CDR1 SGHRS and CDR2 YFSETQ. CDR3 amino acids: CASSLGLKNTDTQYF. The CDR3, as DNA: TGCGCCAGCAGCTTGGGACTAAAAAACACAGATACGCAGTATTTT. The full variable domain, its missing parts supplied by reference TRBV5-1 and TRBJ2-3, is KAGVTQTPRYLIKTRGQQVTLSCSPISGHRSVSWYQQTPGQGLQFLFEYFSETQRNKGNFPGRFSGRQFSNSRSEMNVSTLELGDSALYLCASSLGLKNTDTQYFGPGTRLTVL.

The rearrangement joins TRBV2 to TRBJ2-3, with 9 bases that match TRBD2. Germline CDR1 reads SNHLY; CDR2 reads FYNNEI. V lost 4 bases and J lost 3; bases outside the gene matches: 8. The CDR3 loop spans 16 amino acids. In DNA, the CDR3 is TGTGCCAGCAGTGCCGGGAGCGGGAGGAGAACAGATACGCAGTATTTT. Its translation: CASSAGSGRRTDTQYF.

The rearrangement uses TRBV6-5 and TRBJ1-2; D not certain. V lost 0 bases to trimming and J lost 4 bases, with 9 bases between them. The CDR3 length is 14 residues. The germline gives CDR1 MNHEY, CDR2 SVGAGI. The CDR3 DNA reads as TGTGCCAGCAGTTACTCAGACGTACCCTATGGCTACACCTTC. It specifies CASSYSDVPYGYTF.

CDR3: CASSPDRAAGANVLTF. For the CDR3, the DNA is TGTGCCAGCTCTCCGGACAGGGCCGCAGGGGCCAACGTCCTGACTTTC. The chain joins TRBV18 to TRBJ2-6; TRBD1 agrees at 8 bases. Per germline, CDR1 KGHSH and CDR2 LQKENI. The CDR3 contains 16 residues. V gave up 6 bases and J gave up 4 bases; unmatched junction bases: 8.

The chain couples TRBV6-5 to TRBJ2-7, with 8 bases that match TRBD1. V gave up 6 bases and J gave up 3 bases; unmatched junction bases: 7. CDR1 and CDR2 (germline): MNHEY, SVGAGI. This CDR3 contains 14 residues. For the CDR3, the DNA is TGTGCCAGCAGACCCCGGACAGGGTACTACGAGCAGTACTTC. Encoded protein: CASRPRTGYYEQYF.

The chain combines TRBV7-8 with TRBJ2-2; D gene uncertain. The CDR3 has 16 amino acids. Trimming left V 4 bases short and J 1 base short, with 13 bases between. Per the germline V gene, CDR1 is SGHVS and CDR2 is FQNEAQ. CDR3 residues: CASSSLVKKNTGELFF. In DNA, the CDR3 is TGTGCCAGCAGCTCCCTTGTTAAGAAGAACACCGGGGAGCTGTTTTTT.

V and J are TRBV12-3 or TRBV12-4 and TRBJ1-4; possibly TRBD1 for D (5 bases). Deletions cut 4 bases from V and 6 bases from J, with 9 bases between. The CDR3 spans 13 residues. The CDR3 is CASSWTRDEKLFF. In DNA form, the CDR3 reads TGTGCCAGCAGTTGGACCAGGGATGAAAAACTGTTTTTT.

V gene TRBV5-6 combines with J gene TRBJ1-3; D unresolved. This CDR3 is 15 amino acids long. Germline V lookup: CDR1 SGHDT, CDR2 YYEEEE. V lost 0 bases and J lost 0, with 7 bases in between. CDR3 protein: CASSLGPYSGNTIYF. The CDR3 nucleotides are TGTGCCAGCAGCTTGGGACCGTACTCTGGAAACACCATATATTTT.

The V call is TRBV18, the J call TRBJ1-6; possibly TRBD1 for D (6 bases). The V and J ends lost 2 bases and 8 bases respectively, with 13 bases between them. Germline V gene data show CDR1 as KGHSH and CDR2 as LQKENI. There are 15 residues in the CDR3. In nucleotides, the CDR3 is TGTGCCAGCTCACCAGGGATGACAGGAGATTCACCCCTCCACTTT. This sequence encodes CASSPGMTGDSPLHF.

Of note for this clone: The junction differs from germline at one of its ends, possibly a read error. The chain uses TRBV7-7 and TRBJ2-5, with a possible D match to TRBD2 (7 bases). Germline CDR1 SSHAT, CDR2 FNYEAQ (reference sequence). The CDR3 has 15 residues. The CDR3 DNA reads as TGTGCTAGCAGCTTAGACCGAGGGGGGGGAGAGACCCAGTACTTC. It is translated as CASSLDRGGGETQYF.

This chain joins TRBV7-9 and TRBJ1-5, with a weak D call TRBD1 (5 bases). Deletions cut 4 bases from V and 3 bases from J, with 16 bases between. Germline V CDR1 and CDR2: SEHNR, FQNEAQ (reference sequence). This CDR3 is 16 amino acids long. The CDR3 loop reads CASSSVGTDNNQPQHF. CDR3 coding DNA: TGTGCCAGCAGCTCAGTGGGGACGGACAACAATCAGCCCCAGCATTTT.

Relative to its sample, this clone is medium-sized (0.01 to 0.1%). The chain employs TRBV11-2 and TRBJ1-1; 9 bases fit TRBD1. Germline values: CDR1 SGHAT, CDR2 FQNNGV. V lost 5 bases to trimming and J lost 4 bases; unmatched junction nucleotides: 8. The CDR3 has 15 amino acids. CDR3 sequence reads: CASSTGQGDGTEAFF. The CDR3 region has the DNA TGTGCCAGCAGCACGGGACAGGGAGATGGCACTGAAGCTTTCTTT.

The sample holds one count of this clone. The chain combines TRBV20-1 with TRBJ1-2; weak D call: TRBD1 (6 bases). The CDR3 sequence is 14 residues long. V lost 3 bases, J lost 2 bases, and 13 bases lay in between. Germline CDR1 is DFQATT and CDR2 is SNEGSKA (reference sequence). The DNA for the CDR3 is TGCAGTGCTAGTTACAGGGCTGGAAACTATGGCTACACCTTC. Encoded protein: CSASYRAGNYGYTF.

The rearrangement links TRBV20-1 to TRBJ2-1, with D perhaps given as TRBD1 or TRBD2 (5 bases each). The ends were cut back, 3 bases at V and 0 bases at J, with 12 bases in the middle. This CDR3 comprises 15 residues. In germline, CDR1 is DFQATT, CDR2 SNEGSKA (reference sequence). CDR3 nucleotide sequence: TGCAGTGCTAGTGAGGGGTTCCGCTCCTACAATGAGCAGTTCTTC. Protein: CSASEGFRSYNEQFF.

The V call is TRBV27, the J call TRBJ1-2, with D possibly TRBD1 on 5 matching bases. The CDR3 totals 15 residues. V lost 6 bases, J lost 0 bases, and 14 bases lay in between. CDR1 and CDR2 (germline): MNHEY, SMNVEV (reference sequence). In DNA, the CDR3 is TGTGCCAGCAGGCCCTGGGGGGGAGCTAACTATGGCTACACCTTC. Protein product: CASRPWGGANYGYTF.